What follows is one TCR beta chain and its context. Trimming stripped 11 bases from V and 5 bases from J, with 22 bases between. The CDR3 covers 14 residues. The germline gives CDR1 MGHDK, CDR2 SYGVNS. The data were obtained in a study of CD8+ T cells in alopecia areata. Treatment defined: oral pan-JAK inhibitor, 5-10 mg twice daily. RNA, once extracted, was reverse transcribed into cDNA for use as the sequencing template. Profiling relied on immunoSEQ multiplex PCR, and the TCRdb table lists in-frame clones only, not all of them. The sample lists about 210,000 clones, more than 45% seen once, with around 1.4% in the top ten.

The material was CD4+ T cells sorted from blood, obtained at week 4, from a patient treated with tofacitinib. This receptor was identified in a human donor with alopecia areata. This rearrangement joins TRBV25-1 to TRBJ2-7; D is possibly TRBD1 or TRBD2 (7 bases each). The CDR3 nucleotides are TGTGCCTCCGCCAGGGGGGGGGCGCCGGACGAGCAGTACTTC. It is translated as CASARGGAPDEQYF.